This T cell receptor beta chain originates from a study of blood T cell repertoires in COVID-19. This clone showed up just once. Authors' analysis steps: Amplified reference gene primers provided the basis for estimating nucleated cell counts. Some clones are missing from TCRdb's copy, which holds only in-frame ones; the method was immunoSEQ multiplex PCR. Clone size and the V and J calls come from that table; the DNA yielded D and trimming. This table has approximately 30,000 clones, 65% to 90% appearing once. Germline CDR1 reads SGHNT; CDR2 reads YYREEE (reference sequence). The CDR3 extends over 14 amino acids. V lost 5 bases, J lost 13 bases, and 8 bases stayed unmatched.

The rearrangement uses TRBV5-4 and TRBJ1-6, with 11 bases matching TRBD1. The sequencing input was peripheral blood. This TCR was sampled from a human donor in a cohort sampled during active COVID-19. CDR3 in DNA: TGTGCCAGCAGTCTGGACAGGGGGCGAGAGCCCCTCCACTTT. It encodes CASSLDRGREPLHF. The whole variable domain, filled in from reference TRBV5-4 and TRBJ1-6, reads ETGVTQSPTHLIKTRGQQVTLRCSSQSGHNTVSWYQQALGQGPQFIFQYYREEENGRGNFPPRFSGLQFPNYSSELNVNALELDDSALYLCASSLDRGREPLHFGNGTRLTVT.